One TCR beta chain is described in this entry. The target antigen is unknown. These data belong to a study of OX40 agonist ivuxolimab in advanced cancers. In the study overall: Patients with prior anti-PD-1, anti-PD-L1 or anti-CTLA-4 therapy were eligible; approximately 40% had some.

General study results and limits: Researchers report that CD8+ T cells had, on average, more expanded clones than CD4+.

Data came from immunoSEQ multiplex PCR; TCRdb stores just in-frame clones and leaves some out. In the table there are approximately 87,000 clones, 92% of which are singletons. Trimming took off 3 bases at V and 0 bases at J, with 10 bases between the two ends. The germline CDR1 and CDR2 sequences are SGDLS and YYNGEE. The CDR3 runs to 16 residues. This chain uses TRBV9 with TRBJ1-6; maybe TRBD1 (5 bases). Specimen: CD4+ or CD8+ T cells sorted from blood, collected in a trial of the OX40 agonist ivuxolimab. The source of this sequence is an adult with an advanced solid tumor such as melanoma, head and neck, liver or kidney cancer. The chain's CDR3 is CASSETGRSYNSPLHF. The CDR3 bases are TGTGCCAGCAGCGAAACGGGGCGCTCCTATAATTCACCCCTCCACTTT.